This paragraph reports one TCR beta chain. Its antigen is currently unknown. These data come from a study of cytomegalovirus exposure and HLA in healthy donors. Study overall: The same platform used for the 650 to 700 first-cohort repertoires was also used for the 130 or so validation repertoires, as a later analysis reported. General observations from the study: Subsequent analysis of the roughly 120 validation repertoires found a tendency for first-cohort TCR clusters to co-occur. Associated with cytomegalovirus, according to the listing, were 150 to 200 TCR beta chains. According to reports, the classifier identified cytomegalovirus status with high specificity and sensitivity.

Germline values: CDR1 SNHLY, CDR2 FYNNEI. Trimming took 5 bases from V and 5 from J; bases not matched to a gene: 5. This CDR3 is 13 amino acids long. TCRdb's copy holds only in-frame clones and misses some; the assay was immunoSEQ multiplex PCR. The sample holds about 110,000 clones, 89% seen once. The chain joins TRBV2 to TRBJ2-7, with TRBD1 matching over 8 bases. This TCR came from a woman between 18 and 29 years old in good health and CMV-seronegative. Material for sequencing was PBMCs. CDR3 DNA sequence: TGTGCCAGCAGTATCGACAGGGGCGACGAGCAGTACTTC. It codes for CASSIDRGDEQYF.